Following are 31 T cell receptor beta chains from one sample sequenced in a study of CD8 T cells in ankylosing spondylitis. Study-wide results and limits: A TCR beta motif of under 10 highly homologous variants appeared characteristic of ankylosing spondylitis blood.

TCRdb reprocessed the 5' RACE reads with MiXCR, giving one entry per CDR3 protein. The profile covers some 800,000 distinct CDR3 sequences, with around 11% appearing a single time and more than 0.5% taken by the ten largest. Which antigens these TCRs recognize remains unknown. Sequencing input: blood, either unsorted or a sorted T cell fraction (not recorded which). All receptors derive from a male donor with ankylosing spondylitis.

The CDR3 loop reads CASSLASPTFPYEQYF. CDR3 bases: TGTGCCAGCAGCTTAGCGAGCCCCACCTTCCCCTACGAGCAGTACTTC. This chain joins TRBV7-2 and TRBJ2-7; D unresolved. The V and J ends lost 0 bases and 2 bases respectively, with 14 bases between them. The germline V gene encodes CDR1 SGHTA and CDR2 FQGNSA. The CDR3 spans 16 residues.

This clonotype was seen a few times. The chain combines TRBV3-1 with TRBJ2-3, with D unclear. In germline, CDR1 is LGHDT, CDR2 YNNKEL (reference sequence). Trimming stripped 4 bases from V and 8 bases from J, with 13 bases between. This CDR3 region has 13 residues. DNA of the CDR3: TGTGCCAGCAGCCCGAGTCCTACAAGTACGCAGTATTTT. It is translated as CASSPSPTSTQYF.

This clonotype was counted only a few times. The V gene is TRBV6-2 or TRBV6-3, the J gene TRBJ2-1; TRBD2 is a possible D gene (6 bases). Trimming cost V 6 bases and J 7 bases, with 13 bases left between them. Germline loops: CDR1 MNHEY, CDR2 SVGEGT. This CDR3 has 13 residues. The CDR3 coding sequence is TGTGCCAGCAGGAAGACTAGTTCAAATGAGCAGTTCTTC. Its translation: CASRKTSSNEQFF.

In this sample, this clonotype turned up many times. The chain couples TRBV4-2 to TRBJ2-3; D ambiguous. Germline V gives CDR1 LGHNA, CDR2 YNFKEQ. V was shortened by 1 base and J by 3 bases, with 8 bases between the two germline ends. CDR3 length: 14 amino acids. The CDR3 sequence: CASSQVPVTDTQYF. CDR3 DNA: TGTGCCAGCAGCCAAGTCCCAGTGACAGATACGCAGTATTTT.

This sequence joins TRBV18 and TRBJ1-2, with 8 bases that match TRBD1. The CDR3 runs to 18 residues. Germline CDR1 and CDR2: KGHSH and LQKENI. The junction had 12 bases not matched to a gene; V was cut back by 2 bases and J by 1 base. CDR3 amino acids: CASSPWMTGADRNYGYTF. The CDR3 nucleotides are TGTGCCAGCTCACCATGGATGACAGGGGCTGATCGTAACTATGGCTACACCTTC.

This clonotype showed up just a few times. The chain recombines TRBV20-1 with TRBJ1-1; D gene uncertain. Germline loops: CDR1 DFQATT, CDR2 SNEGSKA (reference sequence). The ends were cut back, 6 bases at V and 1 base at J, with 15 bases in the middle. The CDR3 consists of 14 residues. The CDR3 sequence is CSAAPVDSNTEAFF. For the CDR3, the DNA is TGCAGTGCCGCACCTGTGGATTCGAACACTGAAGCTTTCTTT.

The V call is TRBV5-3, the J call TRBJ2-7; D is unresolved. TRBV5-3 is known as an ORF, though its function is uncertain. CDR3 length: 14 residues. V was cut by 2 bases and J by 5 bases, with 14 bases left in between. CDR3: CARSLRTLGDEQYF. CDR3 in DNA: TGTGCCAGAAGCTTACGAACGCTTGGGGACGAGCAGTACTTC.

The chain combines TRBV20-1 with TRBJ2-5; D remains unclear. The germline gives CDR1 DFQATT, CDR2 SNEGSKA (reference sequence). With 0 bases removed from V and 1 base from J, the gap between germline ends came to 9 bases. The CDR3 contains 14 residues. The CDR3 loop reads CSARDPGFQETQYF. The CDR3 DNA sequence: TGCAGTGCTAGAGATCCCGGGTTCCAAGAGACCCAGTACTTC.

This clonotype was seen more than once but under ten times. This chain links TRBV11-2 with TRBJ2-7; D not resolved. Per the germline V gene, CDR1 is SGHAT and CDR2 is FQNNGV. This CDR3 has 13 amino acids. Trimming cost V 5 bases and J 7 bases, with 15 bases left between them. The CDR3 loop is CASSPNGYGEQYF. CDR3 sequence (DNA): TGTGCCAGCAGCCCCAATGGGTACGGTGAGCAGTACTTC.

This clonotype was counted between two and nine times. The CDR3 DNA follows: TGTGCCAGCAGCAAAATAGGACAGGGGGCGACATATGGCTACACCTTC. Protein sequence: CASSKIGQGATYGYTF. The V call is TRBV9, the J call TRBJ1-2, with 11 bases identical to TRBD1. The CDR3 spans 16 residues. Looked up from germline, CDR1 is SGDLS and CDR2 is YYNGEE. V shed 4 bases and J 5 bases; nucleotides not matched to a gene: 10.

This clonotype came up many times. The chain combines TRBV20-1 with TRBJ1-5; 7 positions match TRBD1. This CDR3 contains 13 residues. Trimming at V came to 6 bases and at J to 1 base, leaving 3 bases not matched to a gene. The germline V gene encodes CDR1 DFQATT and CDR2 SNEGSKA (reference sequence). In nucleotides, the CDR3 is TGCAGTGCACAGGGGATGAGCAATCAGCCCCAGCATTTT. It is translated as CSAQGMSNQPQHF.

The rearrangement links TRBV7-6 to TRBJ1-1, with 9 bases matching TRBD1. The CDR3 runs to 15 residues. V gave up 5 bases and J gave up 1 base; unmatched junction bases: 5. Germline lookup yields CDR1 SGHVS and CDR2 FNYEAQ. CDR3 bases: TGTGCCAGCAGCCTACCGACAGGGGGGAACACTGAAGCTTTCTTT. Its translation: CASSLPTGGNTEAFF.

This clonotype has more than one count but fewer than ten. The rearrangement joins TRBV28 to TRBJ1-1; 8 nucleotides align to TRBD1. The length of the CDR3 is 15 residues. CDR1 MDHEN and CDR2 SYDVKM come from the germline V gene. Losses at the gene ends were 7 bases for V and 1 base for J; bases not matched to a gene: 8. The chain's CDR3 is CASTIMGTGNTEAFF. CDR3 DNA: TGTGCCAGCACCATTATGGGGACAGGGAACACTGAAGCTTTCTTT.

This clonotype has only a few counts. The chain couples TRBV10-3 to TRBJ2-2, with no clear D. The germline gives CDR1 ENHRY, CDR2 SYGVKD. V gave up 3 bases and J gave up 5 bases, with 10 bases separating them. This CDR3 has 14 residues. CDR3 bases: TGTGCCATCAGTGATTGGGCTGGGACCGGGGAGCTGTTTTTT. Translated, it gives CAISDWAGTGELFF.

A few counts support this clonotype. The rearrangement links TRBV20-1 to TRBJ2-5, with unresolved D. V lost 6 bases and J lost 5, with 10 bases in between. The CDR3 length is 11 residues. CDR1 is DFQATT, CDR2 SNEGSKA, per germline (reference sequence). CDR3 loop: CSALAYETQYF. The CDR3 DNA reads as TGCAGTGCCCTGGCCTATGAGACCCAGTACTTC.

This clonotype was counted only a few times. The rearrangement links TRBV28 to TRBJ2-1; D is unresolved. The germline V gene has CDR1 MDHEN and CDR2 SYDVKM. This CDR3 is built from 15 residues. Trimming shortened V by 5 bases and J by 8 bases, and 19 bases separated the two germline ends. CDR3 sequence: CASSTDLRPSDEQFF. The CDR3 region has the DNA TGTGCCAGCAGTACAGATCTCCGGCCAAGTGATGAGCAGTTCTTC. The complete variable domain, with remaining parts taken from reference TRBV28 and TRBJ2-1, reads DVKVTQSSRYLVKRTGEKVFLECVQDMDHENMFWYRQDPGLGLRLIYFSYDVKMKEKGDIPEGYSVSREKKERFSLILESASTNQTSMYLCASSTDLRPSDEQFFGPGTRLTVL.

This clonotype was counted a few times. DNA for the CDR3: TGTGCCAGCAGTGATCTCGGGGCCAAAGTTTCACCCCTCCACTTT. Its protein is CASSDLGAKVSPLHF. This chain joins TRBV27 and TRBJ1-6, with a tentative D call TRBD1 (5 bases). Trimming cost V 5 bases and J 9 bases, with 17 bases left between them. In germline, CDR1 is MNHEY, CDR2 SMNVEV (reference sequence). There are 15 residues in the CDR3.

The chain joins TRBV5-1 to TRBJ2-7; D is ambiguous. V dropped 1 base and J dropped 1 base, with 9 bases sitting between them. The CDR3 is 14 residues long. From germline, CDR1 is SGHRS and CDR2 YFSETQ. The CDR3 coding sequence is TGCGCCAGCAGCTTGTTGCCTAGTTCCTACGAGCAGTACTTC. Translation: CASSLLPSSYEQYF.

This clonotype was detected only a few times. This chain connects TRBV20-1 to TRBJ1-1; D not certain. The CDR3 is 13 amino acids. The V and J ends lost 5 bases and 4 bases respectively, with 14 bases between them. The germline V gene has CDR1 DFQATT and CDR2 SNEGSKA (reference sequence). Here the CDR3 DNA reads TGCAGTGCTGCCCGGGTCGGTGGCACTGAAGCTTTCTTT. The encoded protein is CSAARVGGTEAFF.

This clonotype has only a few counts. The chain recombines TRBV10-3 with TRBJ1-2; D unclear. Germline CDR1 reads ENHRY; CDR2 reads SYGVKD. This CDR3 is built from 14 residues. With 9 bases removed from V and 0 bases from J, the gap between germline ends came to 14 bases. This CDR3 reads CAMYDTISNYGYTF. The CDR3 nucleotides are TGTGCCATGTACGACACCATTTCTAACTATGGCTACACCTTC.

Only a few counts were recorded for this clonotype. V is TRBV4-1 and J is TRBJ1-1; 7 bases match TRBD1. This CDR3 comprises 15 residues. The germline CDR1 and CDR2 sequences are MGHRA and YSYEKL. V was clipped by 3 bases and J by 3 bases; unmatched bases: 7. This CDR3 reads CASSQGRTGYTEAFF. Written as DNA, the CDR3 is TGCGCCAGCAGCCAGGGCAGGACAGGCTACACTGAAGCTTTCTTT.

This clonotype was counted only a few times. V usage is TRBV7-3 and J usage is TRBJ1-1, with D perhaps matching TRBD1 (5 bases). The germline gives CDR1 SGHTA, CDR2 FQGTGA. Trimming removed 3 bases at V and 4 bases at J, with 12 bases between. This CDR3 is 14 amino acids long. CDR3 sequence reads: CASSFQGGGTEAFF. CDR3 nucleotides: TGTGCCAGCAGCTTCCAGGGAGGCGGCACTGAAGCTTTCTTT.

In this sample, this clonotype turned up many times. The chain is built from TRBV7-2 and TRBJ2-1; D is possibly TRBD1 (6 bases). This CDR3 region has 14 residues. Germline V gene lookup returns CDR1 SGHTA and CDR2 FQGNSA. V was clipped by 5 bases and J by 4 bases, with 12 bases between them. CDR3 DNA: TGTGCCAGCAGCCCAGGGGTGGCATACAATGAGCAGTTCTTC. This gives the protein CASSPGVAYNEQFF.

The chain joins TRBV9 to TRBJ1-3; D gene uncertain. Trimming stripped 0 bases from V and 2 bases from J, with 12 bases between. The CDR3 runs to 16 residues. Germline values: CDR1 SGDLS, CDR2 YYNGEE. In DNA, the CDR3 is TGTGCCAGCAGCGTAGAGGGCTTACGGCCTGGAAACACCATATATTTT. As protein: CASSVEGLRPGNTIYF.

J is TRBJ2-1 and V is TRBV6-1, with TRBD1 matching 7 bases. The CDR3 has 15 residues. Looked up from germline, CDR1 is MNHNS and CDR2 is SASEGT. Trimming removed 9 bases from V and 0 bases from J; junction bases left unmatched: 8. CDR3 region: CASSDRRSSYNEQFF. The DNA for the CDR3 is TGTGCCAGTTCGGACAGGAGAAGCTCCTACAATGAGCAGTTCTTC.

This clonotype was observed at least ten times. The rearrangement links TRBV29-1 to TRBJ2-5; D remains unclear. Germline-derived CDR1 and CDR2 are SQVTM and ANQGSEA. This CDR3 contains 11 residues. Trimming left V 3 bases short and J 5 bases short, with 7 bases between. The CDR3 region is CSVDDPETQYF. CDR3 DNA sequence: TGCAGCGTTGACGACCCCGAGACCCAGTACTTC.

This rearrangement joins TRBV7-2 to TRBJ1-1, with D hard to call. From germline, CDR1 is SGHTA and CDR2 FQGNSA. This CDR3 region has 12 residues. V lost 3 bases, J lost 7 bases, and 9 bases lay in between. The CDR3 DNA reads as TGTGCCAGCAGCTTCCGGGATTTTGAAGCTTTCTTT. Residues: CASSFRDFEAFF.

In this sample, this clonotype turned up a few times. V gene TRBV6-1 combines with J gene TRBJ1-1, with a weak D call TRBD1 (5 bases). This CDR3 comprises 16 residues. The V gene lost 2 bases and the J gene lost 2 bases, with 15 bases spanning the gap. Germline V gene sequence: CDR1 MNHNS, CDR2 SASEGT. CDR3 sequence (DNA): TGTGCCAGCAGTGAATATCGACAGCCAATAAACACTGAAGCTTTCTTT. Residues: CASSEYRQPINTEAFF.

Here the CDR3 reads CASRRQGNNGGYTF. As DNA, the CDR3 is TGTGCCAGCAGGAGACAGGGGAATAACGGGGGCTACACCTTC. The chain joins TRBV6-1 to TRBJ1-2, with 8 bases aligning to TRBD1. Germline loops: CDR1 MNHNS, CDR2 SASEGT. J was trimmed by 8 bases and V by 6 bases; bases with no gene match: 11. CDR3 length: 14 amino acids.

This clonotype came up a few times. The gene calls are TRBV11-2 and TRBJ2-2; unclear D gene. CDR1 SGHAT and CDR2 FQNNGV come from the germline V gene. Trimming pared 5 bases from V and 1 base from J, leaving 11 bases between. CDR3 length: 15 amino acids. This CDR3 is CASSPARGNTGELFF. The CDR3 nucleotides read TGTGCCAGCAGCCCCGCGCGAGGGAACACCGGGGAGCTGTTTTTT.

This clonotype appeared a few times. The chain recombines TRBV20-1 with TRBJ2-1; the match to TRBD2 covers 12 bases. The V segment lost 7 bases and the J segment 5 bases; nucleotides outside the gene matches: 6. Germline assignment: CDR1 DFQATT and CDR2 SNEGSKA (reference sequence). This CDR3 spans 14 amino acids. CDR3 sequence (DNA): TGCAGTGTCGAGACTAGCGGGAGACACAATGAGCAGTTCTTC. Residues: CSVETSGRHNEQFF.